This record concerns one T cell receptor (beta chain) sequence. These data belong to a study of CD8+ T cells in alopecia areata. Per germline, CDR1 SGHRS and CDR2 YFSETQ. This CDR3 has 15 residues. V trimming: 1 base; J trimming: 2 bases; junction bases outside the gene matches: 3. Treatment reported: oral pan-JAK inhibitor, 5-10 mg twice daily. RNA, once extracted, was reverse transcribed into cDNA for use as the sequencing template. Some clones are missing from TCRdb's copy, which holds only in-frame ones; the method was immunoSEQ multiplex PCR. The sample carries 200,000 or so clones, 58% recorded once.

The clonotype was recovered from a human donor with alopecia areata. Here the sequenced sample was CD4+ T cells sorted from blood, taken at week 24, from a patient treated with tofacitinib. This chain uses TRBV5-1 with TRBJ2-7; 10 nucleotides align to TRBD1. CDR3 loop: CASSLNGQGAYEQYF. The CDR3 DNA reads TGCGCCAGCAGCTTGAACGGACAGGGGGCCTACGAGCAGTACTTC.